Listed here are 5 T cell receptor beta chains from one sample, sequenced in a study of blood T cell repertoires in COVID-19. The data were produced by immunoSEQ multiplex PCR, yet TCRdb's version contains in-frame clones alone and is incomplete. This table holds tens of thousands of clones, roughly nine tenths found once. The material sequenced was peripheral blood. These receptors all come from a man in his sixties with acute or convalescent COVID-19.

In its sample, this clone was seen a few times. The chain joins TRBV7-9 to TRBJ2-1; 10 bases map to TRBD2. There are 16 residues in the CDR3. V dropped 5 bases and J dropped 7; count of bases not matched to a gene: 11. From germline, CDR1 is SEHNR and CDR2 FQNEAQ (reference sequence). This CDR3 is CASSRRLAGGRNEQFF. The DNA for the CDR3 is TGTGCCAGCAGCCGTCGCTTAGCGGGGGGCAGAAATGAGCAGTTCTTC.

The chain joins TRBV7-7 to TRBJ2-7; 9 bases align to TRBD2. The V gene end was trimmed by 0 bases and the J gene end by 5 bases; junction bases not matched to a gene: 2. The CDR3 has 14 residues. The germline CDR1 and CDR2 sequences are SSHAT and FNYEAQ (reference sequence). The CDR3 DNA is TGTGCCAGCAGCTTAGCTGGACTAGCGAACGAGCAGTACTTC. Protein: CASSLAGLANEQYF.

This chain joins TRBV9 and TRBJ1-5; D perhaps matches TRBD1 (5 bases). The length of the CDR3 is 15 residues. Germline lookup yields CDR1 SGDLS and CDR2 YYNGEE. The V gene lost 3 bases and the J gene lost 5 bases, with 15 bases spanning the gap. CDR3 coding DNA: TGTGCCAGCAGCGAGACAGTGGCCCTGGATCAGCCCCAGCATTTT. This encodes CASSETVALDQPQHF.

V and J are TRBV30 and TRBJ1-1; TRBD1 is a possible D gene (5 bases). Trimming took off 3 bases at V and 4 bases at J, with 12 bases between the two ends. Germline lookup yields CDR1 GTSNPN and CDR2 SVGIG (reference sequence). The CDR3 totals 13 residues. The CDR3 DNA sequence: TGTGCCTGGAGCCCCGGGAGGGGCACTGAAGCTTTCTTT. Translating it yields CAWSPGRGTEAFF.

The chain joins TRBV4-3 to TRBJ2-7, with 7 bases aligning to TRBD2. Germline values: CDR1 LGHNA, CDR2 YSLEER. The ends lost 2 bases at V and 2 bases at J; junction bases unmatched: 12. The CDR3 is 17 residues long. The CDR3 here is CASSQPVVRRGAYEQYF. CDR3 nucleotide sequence: TGCGCCAGCAGCCAACCCGTAGTTCGTCGGGGGGCCTACGAGCAGTACTTC.